This TCR beta chain derives from a study of T cell responses to AZD1222 COVID-19 vaccine. This table comes from immunoSEQ multiplex PCR, and its TCRdb copy is limited to in-frame clones, with some not included. This sample carries more than 95,000 clones, less than 95% of them seen once, and the ten largest clones take around 4.8%. Study conclusions and caveats: Of spike-specific TCRs, nearly half reportedly target regions left unmutated in variants. The number of AZD1222 recipients seropositive at baseline was only 5 to 7. Spike-wide vaccine-associated CD4 TCRs dominated at 160-218 and 743-854. Donors in the cohort were predominantly white British and more often female, and clonal diversity was possibly underestimated.

On this clone: Antigen unknown. One end of the junction fails to match germline, which may point to a read error.

This CDR3 is built from 15 residues. Germline V CDR1 and CDR2: SGHVS, FNYEAQ. The rearrangement uses TRBV7-6 and TRBJ1-2; perhaps TRBD1 as D (5 bases). The sequence was collected from an adult in good health. This sample comprised peripheral blood, obtained on day 0 of AZD1222 vaccination. CDR3 nucleotide sequence: TGTGCCAGCAGCTTAGATCCCGGGACGGCGTATCCGCTCAACTTC. This sequence encodes CASSLDPGTAYPLNF.